Below are 29 T cell receptor beta chains sequenced from a single sample in a study of cytomegalovirus exposure and HLA in healthy donors. The PCR had 60 Vbeta and 13 Jbeta primers. TCRdb keeps only in-frame clones here, not all; method: immunoSEQ multiplex PCR. The sample includes about 140,000 clones, around 75% of them seen just once. The specimen sequenced was PBMCs. The receptors come from a woman aged 25 to 39 in good health and CMV-seronegative.

J is TRBJ1-3 and V is TRBV30, with 7 nucleotides matching TRBD1. The CDR3 consists of 12 residues. CDR1 GTSNPN and CDR2 SVGIG come from the germline V gene (reference sequence). J gave up 4 bases and V 8 bases, and 5 bases lay outside the gene matches. CDR3 bases: TGTGCCGGAAGGGACAGCGGAAACACCATATATTTT. This translates into CAGRDSGNTIYF. The full variable domain, in which reference TRBV30 and TRBJ1-3 provide the parts outside the CDR3, is SQTIHQWPATLVQPVGSPLSLECTVEGTSNPNLYWYRQAAGRGLQLLFYSVGIGQISSEVPQNLSASRPQDRQFILSSKKLLLSDSGFYLCAGRDSGNTIYFGEGSWLTVV.

The chain links TRBV2 to TRBJ1-6, with 8 bases aligning to TRBD1. The CDR3 contains 15 residues. Losses at the gene ends were 1 base for V and 8 bases for J; bases not matched to a gene: 4. In germline, CDR1 is SNHLY, CDR2 FYNNEI. The CDR3 reads CASSEEGQGDSPLHF. CDR3 DNA sequence: TGTGCCAGCAGTGAAGAAGGACAGGGCGATTCACCCCTCCACTTT.

This clone was found a few times. V gene TRBV7-2 combines with J gene TRBJ2-1; TRBD2 agrees at 7 bases. The germline CDR1 and CDR2 sequences are SGHTA and FQGNSA. This CDR3 has 16 residues. Trimming cost V 5 bases and J 0 bases; bases outside gene matches: 7. Here the CDR3 DNA reads TGTGCCAGCAGCCCGCTAGCGGTCAGCTCCTACAATGAGCAGTTCTTC. Translating gives CASSPLAVSSYNEQFF. Supplemented by reference TRBV7-2 and TRBJ2-1, the full variable domain reads GAGVSQSPSNKVTEKGKDVELRCDPISGHTALYWYRQSLGQGLEFLIYFQGNSAPDKSGLPSDRFSAERTGGSVSTLTIQRTQQEDSAVYLCASSPLAVSSYNEQFFGPGTRLTVL.

The V gene is TRBV5-1, the J gene TRBJ2-5; 9 bases fit TRBD1. The V segment lost 2 bases and the J segment 3 bases; nucleotides outside the gene matches: 8. CDR1 is SGHRS and CDR2 is YFSETQ in the germline V gene. This CDR3 is built from 16 residues. The CDR3 nucleotides read TGCGCCAGCAGCTTCTCCGGGACAGGGTTTGAAGAGACCCAGTACTTC. Translating it yields CASSFSGTGFEETQYF.

The chain recombines TRBV7-2 with TRBJ2-3; the D gene is possibly TRBD2 (6 bases). Germline V gene sequence: CDR1 SGHTA, CDR2 FQGNSA. The CDR3 sequence is 15 residues long. The V end lost 5 bases, the J end lost 0 bases, and 12 bases lay between the germline ends. CDR3 amino acids: CASSVSGTSTDTQYF. The CDR3 bases are TGTGCCAGCAGCGTCTCCGGGACTAGCACAGATACGCAGTATTTT.

The gene calls are TRBV6-6 and TRBJ1-5, with 9 bases that match TRBD1. Trimming took 8 bases from V and 7 from J; bases not matched to a gene: 12. The CDR3 length is 15 residues. Germline assignment: CDR1 MNHNY and CDR2 SVGAGI (reference sequence). The CDR3 DNA is TGTGCCAGCGGCACCGGGACAGGGAACGGCCAGCCCCAGCATTTT. This encodes CASGTGTGNGQPQHF.

V and J are TRBV6-5 and TRBJ2-3; 10 bases agree with TRBD1. The CDR3 has 15 amino acids. CDR1 and CDR2 (germline): MNHEY, SVGAGI. Unmatched junction bases numbered 4, after V lost 6 bases and J lost 1 base. The CDR3 spells CASRRGQGGTDTQYF. Written as DNA, the CDR3 is TGTGCCAGCAGACGAGGACAGGGGGGCACAGATACGCAGTATTTT.

V usage is TRBV7-9 and J usage is TRBJ2-5, with 8 bases that match TRBD2. Germline V gene sequence: CDR1 SEHNR, CDR2 FQNEAQ (reference sequence). The junction had 7 bases not matched to a gene; V was cut back by 5 bases and J by 5 bases. The CDR3 loop spans 14 amino acids. This chain's CDR3 is CASSPGLGGETQYF. Here the CDR3 DNA reads TGTGCCAGCAGCCCGGGACTAGGGGGGGAGACCCAGTACTTC.

V is TRBV6-5 and J is TRBJ1-4; D possibly corresponds to TRBD1 (5 bases). Germline V lookup: CDR1 MNHEY, CDR2 SVGAGI. The CDR3 runs to 14 residues. V was clipped by 2 bases and J by 6 bases, with 10 bases between them. CDR3 nucleotides: TGTGCCAGCAGTTACACACAGGTGGATGAAAAACTGTTTTTT. Protein product: CASSYTQVDEKLFF.

In regard to this clone: Other DNA sequences in this specimen translate into the identical CDR3. The gene calls are TRBV19 and TRBJ2-3; 13 bases are shared with TRBD2. There are 16 residues in the CDR3. After removal of 3 bases from V and 3 bases from J, the junction contained 3 bases not matched to a gene. Germline values: CDR1 LNHDA, CDR2 SQIVND (reference sequence). In DNA form, the CDR3 reads TGTGCCAGTAGTATCACTAGCGGGGGGGCTACAGATACGCAGTATTTT. This translates into CASSITSGGATDTQYF.

This sequence joins TRBV7-9 and TRBJ2-1, with 9 positions matching TRBD2. Germline CDR1 and CDR2: SEHNR and FQNEAQ (reference sequence). Trimming removed 7 bases from V and 10 bases from J; junction bases left unmatched: 8. The CDR3 runs 13 residues. CDR3 in DNA: TGTGCCAGCATCCGACTAGCGGAAACCGAGCAGTTCTTC. Translation gives CASIRLAETEQFF.

This sequence joins TRBV7-3 and TRBJ1-3, with a possible D match to TRBD1 (6 bases). V lost 5 bases and J lost 3, with 17 bases in between. CDR1 and CDR2 from the germline V gene are SGHTA and FQGTGA. The CDR3 is made up of 16 amino acids. The CDR3 region is CASSAQQGVIGNTIYF. The DNA of the CDR3 is TGTGCCAGCAGCGCGCAACAGGGAGTCATTGGAAACACCATATATTTT.

In its sample, this clone was seen once. The J gene is TRBJ2-7, the V gene TRBV6-1, with 11 bases matching TRBD1. V lost 6 bases and J lost 1; bases outside the gene matches: 2. There are 14 residues in the CDR3. CDR1 is MNHNS, CDR2 SASEGT, per germline. The CDR3 DNA reads TGTGCCAGCAGGGGGACAGGGGGTTCCTACGAGCAGTACGTC. Residues: CASRGTGGSYEQYV.

This clone was detected only a few times. V usage is TRBV29-1 and J usage is TRBJ1-2; D is unclear. The CDR3 totals 10 residues. CDR1 is SQVTM, CDR2 ANQGSEA, per germline. Trimming took 3 bases from V and 8 from J, leaving 7 bases between them. The CDR3 loop is CSVDDGGYTF. The CDR3 nucleotides read TGCAGCGTTGATGACGGGGGCTACACCTTC. Complete variable domain (other parts from reference TRBV29-1 and TRBJ1-2): SAVISQKPSRDICQRGTSLTIQCQVDSQVTMMFWYRQQPGQSLTLIATANQGSEATYESGFVIDKFPISRPNLTFSTLTVSNMSPEDSSIYLCSVDDGGYTFGSGTRLTVV.

The chain couples TRBV23-1 to TRBJ2-2; no clear D. TRBV23-1 is identified as an open reading frame with a role that is uncertain. The V and J ends lost 0 bases and 4 bases respectively, with 15 bases between them. The CDR3 covers 17 residues. As DNA, the CDR3 is TGCGCCAGCAGTCAATCTCCGCTAGTTCTGTTCACCGGGGAGCTGTTTTTT. Translation gives CASSQSPLVLFTGELFF.

The rearrangement joins TRBV28 to TRBJ1-1, with D maybe TRBD1 (6 bases). The length of the CDR3 is 13 residues. Trimming removed 6 bases at V and 5 bases at J, with 13 bases between. Germline V gene sequence: CDR1 MDHEN, CDR2 SYDVKM. DNA for the CDR3: TGTGCCAGCAGACAGCAGGGGTTGACTGAAGCTTTCTTT. Its protein is CASRQQGLTEAFF.

The rearrangement links TRBV5-8 to TRBJ1-4; 10 bases match TRBD1. Germline-derived CDR1 and CDR2 are SGHTS and YDEGEE. The CDR3 covers 15 residues. With V trimmed by 0 bases and J by 7 bases, 3 bases remained unmatched. The CDR3 DNA sequence: TGTGCCAGCAGCTTGGCCGGGACAGGGGCTGAAAAACTGTTTTTT. Protein: CASSLAGTGAEKLFF.

This clone is a singleton in its sample. This chain links TRBV6-6 with TRBJ2-5, with 9 bases fitting TRBD2. Germline-derived CDR1 and CDR2 are MNHNY and SVGAGI (reference sequence). The length of the CDR3 is 16 residues. Trimming removed 2 bases from V and 1 base from J; junction bases left unmatched: 5. The CDR3 protein is CASSYGVAGAQETQYF. The CDR3 DNA sequence: TGTGCCAGCAGTTACGGCGTAGCGGGGGCCCAAGAGACCCAGTACTTC.

This clone came up a few times. The chain couples TRBV5-1 to TRBJ2-3, with D tentatively TRBD1 (6 bases). The CDR3 spans 15 residues. Trimming stripped 4 bases from V and 1 base from J, with 13 bases between. CDR1 is SGHRS and CDR2 is YFSETQ in the germline V gene. CDR3 residues: CASSNIQGGTDTQYF. The CDR3 DNA sequence: TGCGCCAGCAGCAACATACAGGGAGGCACAGATACGCAGTATTTT.

This sequence joins TRBV28 and TRBJ1-6, with D perhaps TRBD1 (6 bases). Deletions cut 5 bases from V and 6 bases from J, with 17 bases between. Germline CDR1 reads MDHEN; CDR2 reads SYDVKM. The CDR3 loop spans 16 amino acids. The CDR3 DNA sequence: TGTGCCAGCAGTCGAGTTTCGGACAGCCTTAATTCACCCCTCCACTTT. It codes for CASSRVSDSLNSPLHF. Full variable domain (outside the CDR3, taken from reference TRBV28 and TRBJ1-6): DVKVTQSSRYLVKRTGEKVFLECVQDMDHENMFWYRQDPGLGLRLIYFSYDVKMKEKGDIPEGYSVSREKKERFSLILESASTNQTSMYLCASSRVSDSLNSPLHFGNGTRLTVT.

The CDR3 DNA reads TGTGCCAGCTCACCCCTTCACAGGGACAAACTGTTTTTT. This codes for CASSPLHRDKLFF. The genes are TRBV18 and TRBJ1-4; TRBD1 is a possible D gene (6 bases). Trimming stripped 3 bases from V and 11 bases from J, with 13 bases between. The CDR3 is made up of 13 amino acids. Germline CDR1 and CDR2: KGHSH and LQKENI.

Note on this clone: The same CDR3 arises from other DNA sequences in this sample as well. V and J are TRBV5-1 and TRBJ2-3, with D unresolved. The CDR3 runs to 14 residues. With 5 bases removed from V and 0 bases from J, the gap between germline ends came to 10 bases. CDR1 is SGHRS, CDR2 YFSETQ, per germline. This chain's CDR3 is CASSPGESTDTQYF. The CDR3 nucleotides read TGCGCCAGCAGTCCGGGTGAGAGCACAGATACGCAGTATTTT.

This clone was picked up a small number of times. J is TRBJ2-5 and V is TRBV10-3, with D perhaps TRBD1 (5 bases). Germline CDR1 ENHRY, CDR2 SYGVKD. The ends were cut back, 2 bases at V and 3 bases at J, with 7 bases in the middle. The CDR3 loop spans 13 amino acids. This chain's CDR3 is CAISEGAEETQYF. DNA of the CDR3: TGTGCCATCAGTGAGGGGGCGGAAGAGACCCAGTACTTC.

V and J are TRBV5-1 and TRBJ2-1, with 9 bases lining up with TRBD2. Germline assignment: CDR1 SGHRS and CDR2 YFSETQ. This CDR3 is built from 15 residues. The ends lost 3 bases at V and 6 bases at J; junction bases unmatched: 7. The DNA for the CDR3 is TGCGCCAGCAGCTCTCGGACTAGCGACCCCAATGAGCAGTTCTTC. Translation: CASSSRTSDPNEQFF.

The V gene is TRBV14, the J gene TRBJ2-4; a weak D match, TRBD2 (7 bases). Trimming took off 4 bases at V and 7 bases at J, with 14 bases between the two ends. The V gene's germline CDR1 is SGHDN and CDR2 FVKESK. This CDR3 region has 14 residues. The CDR3: CASSLPGGQNIQYF. The CDR3 DNA reads as TGTGCCAGCAGCCTACCCGGGGGGCAGAACATTCAGTACTTC.

In nucleotides, the CDR3 is TGTGCCAGCAGCGAAGGACTAGCGGAATGGGATACGCAGTATTTT. Translating gives CASSEGLAEWDTQYF. The gene calls are TRBV7-9 and TRBJ2-3, with TRBD2 matching 10 bases. Germline CDR1 is SEHNR and CDR2 is FQNEAQ (reference sequence). Unmatched junction bases numbered 8, after V lost 5 bases and J lost 6 bases. The CDR3 has 15 amino acids. Full variable domain (outside the CDR3, taken from reference TRBV7-9 and TRBJ2-3): DTGVSQNPRHKITKRGQNVTFRCDPISEHNRLYWYRQTLGQGPEFLTYFQNEAQLEKSRLLSDRFSAERPKGSFSTLEIQRTEQGDSAMYLCASSEGLAEWDTQYFGPGTRLTVL.

CDR3 residues: CASSYSHNEKLFF. As DNA, the CDR3 is TGTGCCAGCAGTTACAGCCATAATGAAAAACTGTTTTTT. The V and J genes are TRBV6-6 and TRBJ1-4; unclear D gene. Germline assignment: CDR1 MNHNY and CDR2 SVGAGI (reference sequence). With 2 bases removed from V and 4 bases from J, the gap between germline ends came to 5 bases. There are 13 residues in the CDR3.

This clone came up a few times. CDR3 DNA sequence: TGTGCCAGCCGCTCAGGGGGCTGGGACACCGGGGAGCTGTTTTTT. Translated: CASRSGGWDTGELFF. The chain has TRBV6-5 and TRBJ2-2, with 8 nucleotides matching TRBD1. The CDR3 extends over 15 amino acids. V was clipped by 8 bases and J by 3 bases; unmatched bases: 8. Germline loops: CDR1 MNHEY, CDR2 SVGAGI.

The chain links TRBV9 to TRBJ2-5; 10 bases agree with TRBD2. The CDR3 spans 15 residues. V was clipped by 1 base and J by 4 bases; unmatched bases: 4. The germline gives CDR1 SGDLS, CDR2 YYNGEE. The DNA for the CDR3 is TGTGCCAGCAGCGTACTCCCTAGCGGGGGAGAGACCCAGTACTTC. It encodes CASSVLPSGGETQYF.